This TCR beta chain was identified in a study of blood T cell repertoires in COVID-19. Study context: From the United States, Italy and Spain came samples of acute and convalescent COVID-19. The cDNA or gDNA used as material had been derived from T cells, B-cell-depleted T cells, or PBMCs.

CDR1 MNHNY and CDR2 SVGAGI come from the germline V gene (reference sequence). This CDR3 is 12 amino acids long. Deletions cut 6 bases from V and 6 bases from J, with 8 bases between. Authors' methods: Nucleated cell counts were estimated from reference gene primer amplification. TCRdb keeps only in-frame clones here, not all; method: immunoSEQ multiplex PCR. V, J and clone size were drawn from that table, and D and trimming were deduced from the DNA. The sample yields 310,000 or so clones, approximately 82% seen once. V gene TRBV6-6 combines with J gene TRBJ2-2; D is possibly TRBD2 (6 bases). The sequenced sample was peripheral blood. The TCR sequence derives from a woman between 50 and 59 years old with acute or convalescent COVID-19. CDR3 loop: CASRAGSGELFF. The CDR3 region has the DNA TGTGCCAGCAGAGCGGGTTCCGGGGAGCTGTTTTTT.